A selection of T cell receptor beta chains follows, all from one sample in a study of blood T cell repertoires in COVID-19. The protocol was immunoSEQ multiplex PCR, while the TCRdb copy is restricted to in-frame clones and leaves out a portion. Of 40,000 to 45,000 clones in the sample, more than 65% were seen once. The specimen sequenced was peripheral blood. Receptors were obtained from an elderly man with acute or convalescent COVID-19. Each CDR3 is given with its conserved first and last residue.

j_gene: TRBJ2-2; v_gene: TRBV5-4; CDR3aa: CASLGGELFF
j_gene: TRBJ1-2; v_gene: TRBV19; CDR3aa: CASSRPGHDYGYTF
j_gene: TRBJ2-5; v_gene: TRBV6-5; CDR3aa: CASSFAAQETQYF
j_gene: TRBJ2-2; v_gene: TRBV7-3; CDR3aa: CASSIPGLAGANTGELFF
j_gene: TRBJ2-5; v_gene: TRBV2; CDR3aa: CASTQGYQETQYF
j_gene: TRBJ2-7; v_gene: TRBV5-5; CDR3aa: CASSWGLAEAYEQYF
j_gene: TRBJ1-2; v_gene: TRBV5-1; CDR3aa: CASSLRPGEGYTF
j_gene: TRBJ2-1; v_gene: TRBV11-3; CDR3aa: CASSRRQGPYNEQFF
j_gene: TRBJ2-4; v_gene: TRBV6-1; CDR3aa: CASSDGTGLLAKNIQYF
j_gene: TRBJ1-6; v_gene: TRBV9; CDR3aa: CASSPFQRDNSPLHF
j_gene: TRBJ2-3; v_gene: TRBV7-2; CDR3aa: CASSERASADTQYF
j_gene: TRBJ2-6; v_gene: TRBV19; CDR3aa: CASSIRPGAGANVLTF
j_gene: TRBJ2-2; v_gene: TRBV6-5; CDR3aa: CASRSTGRPGELFF
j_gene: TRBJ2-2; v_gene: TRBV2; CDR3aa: CASRRDRSNTGELFF
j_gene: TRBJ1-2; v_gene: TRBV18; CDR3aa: CASSPPDRHGYTF
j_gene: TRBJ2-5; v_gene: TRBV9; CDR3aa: CASSVSGTSGRETQYF
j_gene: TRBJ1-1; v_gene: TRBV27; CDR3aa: CASRRTGNTEAFF